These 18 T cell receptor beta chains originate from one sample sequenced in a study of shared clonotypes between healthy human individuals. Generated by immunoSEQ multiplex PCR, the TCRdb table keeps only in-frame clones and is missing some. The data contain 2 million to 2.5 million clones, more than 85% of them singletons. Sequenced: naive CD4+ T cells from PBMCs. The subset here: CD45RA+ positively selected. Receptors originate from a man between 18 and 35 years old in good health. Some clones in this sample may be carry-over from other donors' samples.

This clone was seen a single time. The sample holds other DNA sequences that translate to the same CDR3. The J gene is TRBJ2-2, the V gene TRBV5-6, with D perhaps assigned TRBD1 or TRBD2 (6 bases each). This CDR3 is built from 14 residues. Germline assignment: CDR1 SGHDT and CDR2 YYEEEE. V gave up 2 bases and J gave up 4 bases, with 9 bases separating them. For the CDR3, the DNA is TGTGCCAGCAGCTTAGAGGGGGGCACCGGGGAGCTGTTTTTT. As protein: CASSLEGGTGELFF.

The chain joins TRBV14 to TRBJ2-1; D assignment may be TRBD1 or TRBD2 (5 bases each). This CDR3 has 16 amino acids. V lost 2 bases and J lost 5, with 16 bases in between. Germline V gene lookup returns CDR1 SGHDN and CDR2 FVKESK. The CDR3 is CASSQYLTGAHNEQFF. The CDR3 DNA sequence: TGTGCCAGCAGCCAATACCTTACCGGGGCTCACAATGAGCAGTTCTTC.

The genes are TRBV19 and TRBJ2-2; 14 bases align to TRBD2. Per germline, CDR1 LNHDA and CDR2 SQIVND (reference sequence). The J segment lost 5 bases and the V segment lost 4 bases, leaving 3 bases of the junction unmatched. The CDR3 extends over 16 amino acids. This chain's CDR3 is CASSNRLAGGTGELFF. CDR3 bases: TGTGCCAGTAGTAATAGACTAGCGGGAGGGACCGGGGAGCTGTTTTTT.

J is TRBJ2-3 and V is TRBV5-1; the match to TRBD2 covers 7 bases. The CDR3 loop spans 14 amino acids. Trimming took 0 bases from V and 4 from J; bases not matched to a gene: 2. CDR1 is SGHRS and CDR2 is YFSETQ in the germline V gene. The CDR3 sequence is CASSLGRGSDTQYF. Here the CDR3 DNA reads TGCGCCAGCAGCTTGGGGCGGGGGTCAGATACGCAGTATTTT.

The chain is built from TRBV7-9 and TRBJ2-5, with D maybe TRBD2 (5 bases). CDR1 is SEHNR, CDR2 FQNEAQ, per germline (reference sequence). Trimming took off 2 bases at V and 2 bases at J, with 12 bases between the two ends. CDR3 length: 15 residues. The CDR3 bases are TGTGCCAGCAGCTTACGGGGAGAGGTACAAGAGACCCAGTACTTC. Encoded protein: CASSLRGEVQETQYF.

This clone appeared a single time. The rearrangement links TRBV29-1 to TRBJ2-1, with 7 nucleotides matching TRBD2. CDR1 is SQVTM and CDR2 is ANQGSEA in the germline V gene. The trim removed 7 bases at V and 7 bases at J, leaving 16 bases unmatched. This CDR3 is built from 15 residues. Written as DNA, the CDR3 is TGCAGCGCTGGCCCCAGACTAGCCGACATTAATGAGCAGTTCTTC. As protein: CSAGPRLADINEQFF.

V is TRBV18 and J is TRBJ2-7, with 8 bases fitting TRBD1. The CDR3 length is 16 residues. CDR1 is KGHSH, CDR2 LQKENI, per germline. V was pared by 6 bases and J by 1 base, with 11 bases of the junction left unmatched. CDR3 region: CASSPYGQGGSYEQYF. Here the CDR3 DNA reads TGTGCCAGCTCTCCGTATGGACAGGGCGGATCCTACGAGCAGTACTTC.

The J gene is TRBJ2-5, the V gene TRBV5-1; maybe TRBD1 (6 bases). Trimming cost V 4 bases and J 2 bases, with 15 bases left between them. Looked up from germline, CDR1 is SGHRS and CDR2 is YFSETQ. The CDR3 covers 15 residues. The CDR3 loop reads CASSMLQGAQETQYF. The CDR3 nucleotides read TGCGCCAGCAGCATGCTACAGGGAGCACAAGAGACCCAGTACTTC.

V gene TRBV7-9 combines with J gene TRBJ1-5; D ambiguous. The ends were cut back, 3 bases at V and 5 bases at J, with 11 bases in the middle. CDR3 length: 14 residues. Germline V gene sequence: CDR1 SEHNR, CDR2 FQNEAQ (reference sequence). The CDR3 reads CASSFGGPDQPQHF. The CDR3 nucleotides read TGTGCCAGCAGCTTTGGCGGCCCGGATCAGCCCCAGCATTTT. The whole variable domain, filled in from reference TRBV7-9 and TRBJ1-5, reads DTGVSQNPRHKITKRGQNVTFRCDPISEHNRLYWYRQTLGQGPEFLTYFQNEAQLEKSRLLSDRFSAERPKGSFSTLEIQRTEQGDSAMYLCASSFGGPDQPQHFGDGTRLSIL.

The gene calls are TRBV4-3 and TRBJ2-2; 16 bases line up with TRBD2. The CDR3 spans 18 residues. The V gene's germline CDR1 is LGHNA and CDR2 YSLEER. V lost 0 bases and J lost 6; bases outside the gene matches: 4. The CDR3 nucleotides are TGCGCCAGCAGCCAAGATAGGGGACTAGCGGGAGGGGCCGGGGAGCTGTTTTTT. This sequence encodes CASSQDRGLAGGAGELFF.

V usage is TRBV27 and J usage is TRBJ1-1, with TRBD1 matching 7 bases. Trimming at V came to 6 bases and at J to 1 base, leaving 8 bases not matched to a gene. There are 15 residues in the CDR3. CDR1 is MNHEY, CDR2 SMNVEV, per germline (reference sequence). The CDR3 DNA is TGTGCCAGCAGACGGGACAGAATTGGGAACACTGAAGCTTTCTTT. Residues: CASRRDRIGNTEAFF.

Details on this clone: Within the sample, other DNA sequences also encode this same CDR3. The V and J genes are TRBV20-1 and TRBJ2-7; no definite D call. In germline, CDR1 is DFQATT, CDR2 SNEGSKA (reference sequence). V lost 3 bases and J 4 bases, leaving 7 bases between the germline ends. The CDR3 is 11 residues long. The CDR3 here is CSARGTYEQYF. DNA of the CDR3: TGCAGTGCTAGGGGCACGTACGAGCAGTACTTC.

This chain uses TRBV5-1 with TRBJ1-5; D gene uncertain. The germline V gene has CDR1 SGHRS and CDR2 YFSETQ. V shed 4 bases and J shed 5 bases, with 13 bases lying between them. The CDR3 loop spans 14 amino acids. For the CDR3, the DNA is TGCGCCAGCAGCCGACGTCCAGAGGATCAGCCCCAGCATTTT. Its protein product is CASSRRPEDQPQHF.

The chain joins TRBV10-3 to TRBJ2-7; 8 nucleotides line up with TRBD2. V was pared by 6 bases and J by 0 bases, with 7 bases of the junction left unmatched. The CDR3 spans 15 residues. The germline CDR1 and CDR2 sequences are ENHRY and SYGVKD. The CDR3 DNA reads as TGTGCCATCAGAGATTTAGCGGGAAGCTCCTACGAGCAGTACTTC. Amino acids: CAIRDLAGSSYEQYF.

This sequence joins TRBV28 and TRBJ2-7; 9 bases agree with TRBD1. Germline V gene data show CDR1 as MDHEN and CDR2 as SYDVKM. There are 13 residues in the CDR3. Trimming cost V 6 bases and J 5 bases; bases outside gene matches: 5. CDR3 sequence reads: CASRPGQGHEQYF. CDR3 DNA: TGTGCCAGCAGACCGGGACAGGGCCACGAGCAGTACTTC.

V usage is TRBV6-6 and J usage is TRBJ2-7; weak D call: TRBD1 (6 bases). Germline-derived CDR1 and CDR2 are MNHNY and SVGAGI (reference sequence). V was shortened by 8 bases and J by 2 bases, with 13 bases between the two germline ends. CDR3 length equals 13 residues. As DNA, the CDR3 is TGTGCCAGCTGCGGACAGAGCCCCTACGAGCAGTACTTC. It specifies CASCGQSPYEQYF.

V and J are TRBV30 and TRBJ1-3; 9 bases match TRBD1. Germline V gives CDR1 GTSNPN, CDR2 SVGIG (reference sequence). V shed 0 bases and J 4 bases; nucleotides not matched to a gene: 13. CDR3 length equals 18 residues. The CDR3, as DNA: TGTGCCTGGAGTGTGTTATTGAGGGGACAGGGAAGGGGAAACACCATATATTTT. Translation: CAWSVLLRGQGRGNTIYF.

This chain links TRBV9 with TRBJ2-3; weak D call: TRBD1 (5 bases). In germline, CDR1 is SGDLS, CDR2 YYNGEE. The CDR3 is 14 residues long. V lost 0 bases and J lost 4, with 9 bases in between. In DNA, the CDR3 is TGTGCCAGCAGCGTAGACCAGGGATCAGATACGCAGTATTTT. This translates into CASSVDQGSDTQYF.